The sample holds many counts of the clone carrying this T cell receptor beta chain. The data were taken from a study of T-cell reconstitution after alpha-beta-depleted transplantation in children. Unique molecular identifiers tagged the TCRbeta library. One entry per CDR3 protein, called by TCRdb with MiXCR from the PCR reads. The profile shows roughly 180,000 distinct CDR3 sequences, 14% to 15% of them singletons. The V and J ends lost 1 base and 6 bases, in that order; junction bases with no gene match: 2. Germline CDR1 and CDR2: DFQATT and SNEGSKA (reference sequence). The CDR3 sequence is 14 residues long.

The J gene is TRBJ2-7, the V gene TRBV20-1; 14 bases are a match to TRBD2. Sequencing used PBMCs from the stem cell graft donor, obtained from the stem cell graft. The clonotype was recovered from a human donor who donated a stem cell graft to a child with acute lymphoblastic leukemia. CDR3 sequence reads: CSARVGLAGGEQYF. The DNA of the CDR3 is TGCAGTGCTAGAGTAGGACTAGCGGGAGGCGAGCAGTACTTC.